A selection of T cell receptor beta chains follows, all from one sample in a study of blood T cell repertoires in COVID-19. This table comes from immunoSEQ multiplex PCR, and its TCRdb copy is limited to in-frame clones, with some not included. The repertoire holds 450,000 or so clones, with 80% to 95% as singletons. Sequenced: PBMCs or T cells enriched from blood (not recorded which). The receptors originated from a man between 18 and 35 years old who had recovered from COVID-19. Both conserved end residues are part of each CDR3. The order of the fields is J gene, CDR3 length, V gene, D gene, CDR3 DNA, CDR3 protein. A D gene is named only where the DNA matches it firmly.

TRBJ2-1 | 19 | TRBV4-2 | TRBD2 | TGTGCCAGCAGCCATCTCCCCCCTAGCGGGAGGGCCCGGTGGGGTGAGCAGTTCTTC | CASSHLPPSGRARWGEQFF
TRBJ2-1 | 13 | TRBV6-5 | - | TGTGCCAGCAGTCGGGACTCGTACAATGAGCAGTTCTTC | CASSRDSYNEQFF
TRBJ1-1 | 14 | TRBV5-1 | - | TGCGCCAGCAGCTTGGAAGGGGGGAACACTGAAGCTTTCTTT | CASSLEGGNTEAFF
TRBJ2-3 | 13 | TRBV19 | - | TGTGCCAGTAGCCGGGGGAGTTCAGATACGCAGTATTTT | CASSRGSSDTQYF
TRBJ2-1 | 16 | TRBV9 | TRBD2 | TGTGCCAGCAGCGTTGGGACTAGCGGAACCTACAATGAGCAGTTCTTC | CASSVGTSGTYNEQFF
TRBJ2-1 | 13 | TRBV15 | - | - | CATSSSFGTGSFF
TRBJ2-7 | 15 | TRBV6-5 | TRBD2 | TGTGCCAGCAGTCTGGGACTAGCGGGGGGGCTCGAGCAGTACTTC | CASSLGLAGGLEQYF
TRBJ2-7 | 15 | TRBV28 | - | TGTGCCAGCAGTTTAGTCGACAGGCTACCAGGCGAGCAGTACTTC | CASSLVDRLPGEQYF
TRBJ1-5 | 15 | TRBV5-1 | - | TGCGCCAGCAGCCCTAAGGCGGGGAGCAATCAGCCCCAGCATTTT | CASSPKAGSNQPQHF
TRBJ1-2 | 18 | TRBV19 | - | TGTGCCAGTAGTATAGCTTTGGCGGAGCTCCTAGCTAACTATGGCTACACCTTC | CASSIALAELLANYGYTF
TRBJ2-1 | 16 | TRBV3-1/TRBV3-2 | - | TGTGCCAGCAGCCGGGGGGGCAGTCGGTCCTACAATGAGCAGTTCTTC | CASSRGGSRSYNEQFF
TRBJ1-1 | 12 | TRBV5-3 | - | TGTGCCAGACCCGGGGGAAGTCGGTCGGCTTTCTTT | CARPGGSRSAFF
TRBJ2-1 | 13 | TRBV9 | - | TGTGCCAGCAGCCCCCGTTCCTACAATGAGCAGTTCTTC | CASSPRSYNEQFF
TRBJ1-3 | 15 | TRBV27 | TRBD1 | TGTGCCAGCGGGACTACAGGGGGTTCTGGAAACACCATATATTTT | CASGTTGGSGNTIYF
TRBJ1-5 | 14 | TRBV2 | - | TGTGCCAGCAGTGTGGGGAGTGGCAATCAGCCCCAGCATTTT | CASSVGSGNQPQHF